These T cell receptor beta chains were read from a single sample in a study of CD8+CD57+ T cells in acquired aplastic anemia. One entry per CDR3 protein results from TCRdb running MiXCR on the reads. The table lists approximately 190,000 distinct CDR3 sequences, roughly 64% of them singletons. Sequencing input: sorted CD4+, CD8+, or CD8+CD57+ T cells (not recorded which) from PBMCs. These receptors came from a human donor with severe aplastic anemia or a healthy control (not recorded which). The CDR3 runs from the conserved cysteine through the conserved F or W. The D gene is left open where the match is weak. Clone size is stated in some rows and not others, as once, few, many or a class when expanded.

j_call d_call v_call clone_size cdr3_nt cdr3_aa
TRBJ1-1 TRBD1 TRBV12-3/TRBV12-4 - TGTGCCAGCAGCCTTCGATGGACAGGCGCCACTGAAGCTTTCTTT CASSLRWTGATEAFF
TRBJ1-6 TRBD1 TRBV9 - TGTGCCAGCAGCTCGCTGAGGACAGGGAATTCACCCCTCCACTTT CASSSLRTGNSPLHF
TRBJ2-1 TRBD2 TRBV2 - TGTGCCAGCAGTTTCCCAGCGGGGGAGTACAATGAGCAGTTCTTC CASSFPAGEYNEQFF
TRBJ1-1 - TRBV29-1 - TGCAGCGGATCAGGGATGAACACTGAAGCTTTCTTT CSGSGMNTEAFF
TRBJ2-7 - TRBV20-1 - TGCAGTGCTAGGCCCGCTTCTCCCTCCTACGAGCAGTACTTC CSARPASPSYEQYF
TRBJ1-1 - TRBV2 - TGTGCCAGCAGGAGGGACATGTCGAACACTGAAGCTTTCTTT CASRRDMSNTEAFF
TRBJ2-2 - TRBV9 - TGTGCCAGCAGCCCCAGGACTCGAACCGGGGAGCTGTTTTTT CASSPRTRTGELFF
TRBJ2-3 TRBD2 TRBV11-2 once TGCGCCAGCAGCGCACGACTAGCGGACACAGATACGCAGTATTTT CASSARLADTDTQYF
TRBJ2-7 - TRBV14 - TGTGCCAGCAGCCAACAGGGGAAGGACGAGCAGTACTTC CASSQQGKDEQYF
TRBJ2-5 - TRBV13 once TGTGCCAGCAGCCATGACAGGGAGACCCAGTACTTC CASSHDRETQYF
TRBJ2-5 - TRBV24-1 - TGTGCCACCATGTCCCCCGCGGAGACCCAGTACTTC CATMSPAETQYF
TRBJ2-1 TRBD2 TRBV20-1 - TGCAGTGCTAATCGACTAGCGGGGGCGGCGGATGAGCAGTTCTTC CSANRLAGAADEQFF
TRBJ1-6 - TRBV19 few TGTGCCAGTAGTATAGATATGAGGACACCCAATTCACCCCTCCACTTT CASSIDMRTPNSPLHF
TRBJ2-1 - TRBV24-1 few TGTGCCACCGCAGGGTGGGTGGGTGAGCAGTTCTTC CATAGWVGEQFF
TRBJ1-2 TRBD1 TRBV7-2 - TGTGCCAGCAGCTTAGCAGGACAGGGGGGATTCTATGGCTACACCTTC CASSLAGQGGFYGYTF
TRBJ2-7 - TRBV7-8 few TGTGCCAGCAGCTTAGAGTCTAGCAGGAGCTCCTACGAGCAGTACTTC CASSLESSRSSYEQYF
TRBJ1-2 - TRBV20-1 - TGCAGTGCTAGGTCCGGGGGAGCTAACTATGGCTACACCTTC CSARSGGANYGYTF
TRBJ2-7 TRBD2 TRBV6-4 - TGTGCCAGCAGTTACGGGAATAGCGGGGGGTCTACCTACGAGCAGTACTTC CASSYGNSGGSTYEQYF
TRBJ2-2 - TRBV7-7 - TGTGCTAGCAGTTACAAAGAGGGCGGGGAGCTGTTTTTT CASSYKEGGELFF
TRBJ1-1 TRBD1 TRBV12-3/TRBV12-4 - TGTGCCAGCAGCCCCTATGGCAGGGGGGGAGCTGAAGCTTTCTTT CASSPYGRGGAEAFF
TRBJ1-4 - TRBV9 once TGTGCCAGCAGCGTAGGTTTAGGGGTTAATGAAAAACTGTTTTTT CASSVGLGVNEKLFF
TRBJ2-7 TRBD2 TRBV20-1 - TGCAGTGCCATTAGCGGGGCAAACTTCAACGAGCAGTACTTC CSAISGANFNEQYF
TRBJ2-7 - TRBV29-1 once TGCTGCGTTGAAGGATGGGCTACCGAACAGTACTTC CCVEGWATEQYF
TRBJ2-1 TRBD2 TRBV2 - TGTGCCAGCGGCCTTAGCGGGGGGGCCGTATATGAGCAGTTCTTC CASGLSGGAVYEQFF
TRBJ2-7 - TRBV10-3 - TGTGCCATCAGTGAGTCGGTAACACTGTCCCCCGAGCAGTACTTC CAISESVTLSPEQYF
TRBJ2-7 - TRBV20-1 - TGCAGTGCTAGAGATCCTGAGGCCCTCTACGAGCAGTACTTC CSARDPEALYEQYF
TRBJ2-1 - TRBV6-4 - TGTGCCAGCAGCCCCGCAGAGTACAATGAGCAGTTCTTC CASSPAEYNEQFF
TRBJ2-5 - TRBV4-2 once TGTGCCAGCAGCCAAGGTGGGGGGGCTAGGGAGACCCAGTACTTC CASSQGGGARETQYF